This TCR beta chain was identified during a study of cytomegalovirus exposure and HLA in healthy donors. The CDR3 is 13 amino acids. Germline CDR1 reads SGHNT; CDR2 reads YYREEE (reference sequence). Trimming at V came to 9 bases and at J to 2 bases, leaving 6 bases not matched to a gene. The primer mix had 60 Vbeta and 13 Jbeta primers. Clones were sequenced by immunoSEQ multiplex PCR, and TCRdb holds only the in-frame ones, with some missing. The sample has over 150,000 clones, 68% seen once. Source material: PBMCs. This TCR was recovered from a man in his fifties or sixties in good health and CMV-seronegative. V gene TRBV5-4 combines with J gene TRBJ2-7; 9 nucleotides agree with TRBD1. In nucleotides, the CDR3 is TGTGCCACGACCGGGACAGGGACCTACGAGCAGTACTTC. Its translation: CATTGTGTYEQYF.